This T cell receptor (beta chain) was recovered during a study of shared clonotypes between healthy human individuals. Sequencing was performed with immunoSEQ multiplex PCR; in TCRdb, only in-frame clones are kept and a portion is missing. This table holds more than 550,000 clones, 55% to 80% found once. From germline, CDR1 is MNHNS and CDR2 SASEGT. After removal of 4 bases from V and 2 bases from J, the junction contained 3 bases not matched to a gene. CDR3 length: 14 amino acids. The receptor was isolated from a woman aged 30 to 39 in good health. The chain recombines TRBV6-1 with TRBJ2-7, with 9 bases lining up with TRBD2. The sequencing input was memory CD4+ T cells sorted from blood. The subset: CD45RA-negative fraction. The CDR3 reads CASSARLAAYEQYF. CDR3 nucleotide sequence: TGTGCCAGCAGTGCGCGACTAGCGGCCTACGAGCAGTACTTC.